This T cell receptor (beta chain) is drawn from a study of cytomegalovirus exposure and HLA in healthy donors. This CDR3 region has 12 residues. Germline loops: CDR1 SGDLS, CDR2 YYNGEE. Trimming took 4 bases from V and 14 from J; bases not matched to a gene: 5. This clone was counted once. The PCR employed 60 Vbeta primers together with 13 Jbeta primers. The method was immunoSEQ multiplex PCR; TCRdb's version includes in-frame clones alone and lacks a portion of them. This table has 140,000 to 150,000 clones, over 55% appearing once. The sequence was collected from a man between 40 and 49 years old in good health and CMV-seronegative. The sequencing sample was made of PBMCs. J is TRBJ2-1 and V is TRBV9; 11 bases match TRBD2. Here the CDR3 reads CASSPTSGEKFF. Written as DNA, the CDR3 is TGTGCCAGCAGCCCGACTAGCGGGGAGAAGTTCTTC.